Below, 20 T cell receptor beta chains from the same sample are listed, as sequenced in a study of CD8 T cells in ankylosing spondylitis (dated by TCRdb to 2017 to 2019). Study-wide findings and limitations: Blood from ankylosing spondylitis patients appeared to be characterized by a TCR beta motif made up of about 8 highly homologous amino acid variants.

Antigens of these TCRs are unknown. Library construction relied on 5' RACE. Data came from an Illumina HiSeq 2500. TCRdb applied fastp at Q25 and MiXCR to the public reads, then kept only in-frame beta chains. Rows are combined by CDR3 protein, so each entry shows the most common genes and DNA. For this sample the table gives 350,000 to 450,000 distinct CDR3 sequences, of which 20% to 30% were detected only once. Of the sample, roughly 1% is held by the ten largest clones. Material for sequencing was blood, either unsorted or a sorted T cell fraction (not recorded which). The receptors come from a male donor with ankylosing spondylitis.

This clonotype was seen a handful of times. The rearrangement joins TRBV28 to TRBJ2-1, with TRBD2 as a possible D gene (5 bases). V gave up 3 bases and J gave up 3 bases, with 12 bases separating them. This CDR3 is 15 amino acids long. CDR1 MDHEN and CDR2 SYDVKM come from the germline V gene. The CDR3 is CASSFTSRRYNEQFF. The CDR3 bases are TGTGCCAGCAGTTTCACTAGTCGACGCTACAATGAGCAGTTCTTC.

CDR3: CASSEFRDPGELFF. The CDR3 DNA reads TGTGCCAGCAGTGAATTCCGGGATCCCGGGGAGCTGTTTTTT. The chain recombines TRBV6-1 with TRBJ2-2, with D possibly matching TRBD2 (5 bases). This CDR3 spans 14 amino acids. Deletions cut 2 bases from V and 6 bases from J, with 10 bases between. Germline V gene sequence: CDR1 MNHNS, CDR2 SASEGT.

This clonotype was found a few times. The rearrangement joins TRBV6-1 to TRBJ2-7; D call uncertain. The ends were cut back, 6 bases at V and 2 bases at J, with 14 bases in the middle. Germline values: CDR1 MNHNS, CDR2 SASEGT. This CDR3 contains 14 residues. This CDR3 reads CASRETRATYEQYV. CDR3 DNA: TGTGCCAGCAGGGAGACACGGGCCACCTACGAGCAGTACGTC.

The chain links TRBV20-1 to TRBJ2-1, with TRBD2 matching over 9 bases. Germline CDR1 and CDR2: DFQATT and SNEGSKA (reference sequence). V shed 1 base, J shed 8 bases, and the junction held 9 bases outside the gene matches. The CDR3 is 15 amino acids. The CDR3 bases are TGCAGTGCTAGAGGGGAGAGCGGGAGGAGCGATGAGCAGTTCTTC. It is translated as CSARGESGRSDEQFF.

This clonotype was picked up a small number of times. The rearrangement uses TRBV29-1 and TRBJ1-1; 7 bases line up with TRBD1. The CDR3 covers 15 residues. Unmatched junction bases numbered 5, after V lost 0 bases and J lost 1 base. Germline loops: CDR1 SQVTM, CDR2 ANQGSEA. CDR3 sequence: CSVEDRGRKNTEAFF. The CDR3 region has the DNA TGCAGCGTTGAAGATAGGGGGCGGAAGAACACTGAAGCTTTCTTT.

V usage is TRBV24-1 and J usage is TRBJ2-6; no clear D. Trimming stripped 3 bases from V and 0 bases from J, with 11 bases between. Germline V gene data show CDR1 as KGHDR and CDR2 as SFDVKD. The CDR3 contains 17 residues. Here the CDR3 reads CATSDPLTRSGANVLTF. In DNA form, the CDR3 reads TGTGCCACCAGTGATCCCCTCACCCGCTCTGGGGCCAACGTCCTGACTTTC.

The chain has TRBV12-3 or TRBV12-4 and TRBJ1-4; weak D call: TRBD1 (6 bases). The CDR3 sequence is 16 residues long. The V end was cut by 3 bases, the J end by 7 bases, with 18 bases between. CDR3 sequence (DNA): TGTGCCAGCAGTTTCGACCCGCAGGGGCGCGGTGAAAAACTGTTTTTT. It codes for CASSFDPQGRGEKLFF.

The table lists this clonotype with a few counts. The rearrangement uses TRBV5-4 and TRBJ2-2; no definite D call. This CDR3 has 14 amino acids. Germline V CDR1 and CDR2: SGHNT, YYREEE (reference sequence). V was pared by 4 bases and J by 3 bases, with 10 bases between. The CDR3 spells CASSLITDTGELFF. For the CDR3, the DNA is TGTGCCAGCAGCCTTATCACAGACACCGGGGAGCTGTTTTTT.

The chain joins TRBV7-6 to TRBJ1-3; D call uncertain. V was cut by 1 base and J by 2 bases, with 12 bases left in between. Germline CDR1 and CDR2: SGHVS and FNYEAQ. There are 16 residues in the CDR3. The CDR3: CASSLGPLGPGNTIYF. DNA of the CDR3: TGTGCCAGCAGCTTAGGACCCCTCGGACCTGGAAACACCATATATTTT.

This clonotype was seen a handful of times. In DNA form, the CDR3 reads TGTGCCAGCAGCCATGGACCGGACCAGCAGTTCTTC. Translating it yields CASSHGPDQQFF. This sequence joins TRBV3-1 and TRBJ2-1; no definite D call. V was shortened by 3 bases and J by 11 bases, with 11 bases between the two germline ends. CDR1 is LGHDT, CDR2 YNNKEL, per germline (reference sequence). This CDR3 contains 12 residues.

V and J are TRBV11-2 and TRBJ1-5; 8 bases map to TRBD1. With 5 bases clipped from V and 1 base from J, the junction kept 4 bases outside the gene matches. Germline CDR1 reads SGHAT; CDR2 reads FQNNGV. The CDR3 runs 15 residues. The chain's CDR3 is CASSQDRGSNQPQHF. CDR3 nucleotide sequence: TGTGCCAGCAGCCAAGACAGGGGAAGCAATCAGCCCCAGCATTTT.

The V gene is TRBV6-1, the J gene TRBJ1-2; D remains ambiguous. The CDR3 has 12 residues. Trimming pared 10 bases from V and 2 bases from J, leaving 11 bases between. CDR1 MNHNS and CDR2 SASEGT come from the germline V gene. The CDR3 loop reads CANPKSNYGYTF. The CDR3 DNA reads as TGTGCCAACCCTAAATCGAACTATGGCTACACCTTC.

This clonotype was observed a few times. CDR3 sequence (DNA): TGTGCCAGCAGCTCAGCCCGTCGGGGGGCGCGCACAGATACGCAGTATTTT. It translates to CASSSARRGARTDTQYF. The chain recombines TRBV7-9 with TRBJ2-3, with D possibly TRBD2 on 7 matching bases. V lost 4 bases and J 1 base, leaving 18 bases between the germline ends. This CDR3 region has 17 residues. Germline V CDR1 and CDR2: SEHNR, FQNEAQ (reference sequence).

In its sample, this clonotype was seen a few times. The CDR3 coding sequence is TGTGCCAGCAGCTTAGGGGACATGGTTGGCACTGAAGCTTTCTTT. It encodes CASSLGDMVGTEAFF. This rearrangement joins TRBV7-2 to TRBJ1-1; D perhaps matches TRBD1 (6 bases). Per the germline V gene, CDR1 is SGHTA and CDR2 is FQGNSA. Between the trimmed V and J ends, which lost 1 base and 4 bases, there was a span of 13 bases. This CDR3 is built from 15 residues.

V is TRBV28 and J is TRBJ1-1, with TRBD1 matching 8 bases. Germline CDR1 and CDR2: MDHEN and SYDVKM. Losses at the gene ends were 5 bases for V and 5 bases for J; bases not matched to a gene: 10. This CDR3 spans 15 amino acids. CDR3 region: CASSTQGQGQTEAFF. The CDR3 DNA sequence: TGTGCCAGCAGTACTCAAGGACAGGGACAGACTGAAGCTTTCTTT. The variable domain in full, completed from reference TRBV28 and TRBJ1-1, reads DVKVTQSSRYLVKRTGEKVFLECVQDMDHENMFWYRQDPGLGLRLIYFSYDVKMKEKGDIPEGYSVSREKKERFSLILESASTNQTSMYLCASSTQGQGQTEAFFGQGTRLTVV.

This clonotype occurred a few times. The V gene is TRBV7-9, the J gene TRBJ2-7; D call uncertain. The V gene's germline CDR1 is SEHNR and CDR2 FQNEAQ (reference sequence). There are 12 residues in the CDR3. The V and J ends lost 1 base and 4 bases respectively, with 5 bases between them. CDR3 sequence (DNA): TGTGCCAGCAGCTTAGGTCGGTACGAGCAGTACTTC. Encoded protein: CASSLGRYEQYF.

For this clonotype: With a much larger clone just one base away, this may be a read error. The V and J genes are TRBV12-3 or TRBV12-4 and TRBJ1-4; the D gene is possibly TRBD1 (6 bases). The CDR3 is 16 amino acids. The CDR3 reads CASSSRGVGTIEKLSF. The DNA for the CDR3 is TGTGCCAGCAGTTCCCGCGGCGTGGGGACAATTGAAAAACTGTCTTTT.

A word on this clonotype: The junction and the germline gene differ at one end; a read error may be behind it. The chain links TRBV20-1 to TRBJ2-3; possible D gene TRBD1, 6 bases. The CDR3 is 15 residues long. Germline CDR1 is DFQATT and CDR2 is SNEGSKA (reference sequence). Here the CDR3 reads CCAARTADPTDTQYF. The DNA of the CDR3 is TGCTGTGCCGCCCGGACAGCGGATCCCACAGATACGCAGTATTTT.

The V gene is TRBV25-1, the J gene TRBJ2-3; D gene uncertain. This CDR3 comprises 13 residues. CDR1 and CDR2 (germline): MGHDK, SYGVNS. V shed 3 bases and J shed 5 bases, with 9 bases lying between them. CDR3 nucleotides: TGTGCCAGCAGTGACGGATGGAGAGATACGCAGTATTTT. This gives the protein CASSDGWRDTQYF.

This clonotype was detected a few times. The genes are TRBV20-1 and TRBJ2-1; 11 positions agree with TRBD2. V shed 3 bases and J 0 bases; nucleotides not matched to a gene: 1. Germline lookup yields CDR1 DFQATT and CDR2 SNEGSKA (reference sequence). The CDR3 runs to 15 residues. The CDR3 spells CSASTSGGSYNEQFF. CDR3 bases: TGCAGTGCTAGTACTAGCGGGGGCTCCTACAATGAGCAGTTCTTC.